Presented here are 5 T cell receptor beta chains from one specimen sequenced in a study of T cell responses to AZD1222 COVID-19 vaccine (dated by TCRdb to the early 2020s). The meaning of the sample's time point label: about 28 days (+/-7) after the second vaccine dose. To prepare the library, the immunoSEQ multiplex PCR assay was applied. Held by TCRdb, this immuneACCESS table contains in-frame sequences only and omits some clones. Under half of the omission traces to an unresolved V gene where checked; the cause of the rest is unknown. This sample is represented by 65,000 to 100,000 clones; approximately 90% of them were singletons. Of the sample, about 8% is held by the ten largest clones. Here the sequenced sample was peripheral blood, taken 28 days after the second AZD1222 dose. These receptors were collected from an adult who received the AZD1222 COVID-19 vaccine.

The rearrangement joins TRBV19 to TRBJ2-3; TRBD2 aligns across 8 bases. CDR1 and CDR2 (germline): LNHDA, SQIVND (reference sequence). With V trimmed by 5 bases and J by 0 bases, 13 bases remained unmatched. This CDR3 contains 18 residues. The CDR3 DNA follows: TGTGCCAGTAGTCTAACTAGCGGCCAACACCAAAGCACAGATACGCAGTATTTT. It is translated as CASSLTSGQHQSTDTQYF.

The chain joins TRBV5-1 to TRBJ2-3; no clear D. With 0 bases removed from V and 1 base from J, the gap between germline ends came to 6 bases. This CDR3 has 14 residues. Germline V gene sequence: CDR1 SGHRS, CDR2 YFSETQ. CDR3 bases: TGCGCCAGCAGCTTGGGGTCGGGCACAGATACGCAGTATTTT. Protein: CASSLGSGTDTQYF. The complete variable domain, with remaining parts taken from reference TRBV5-1 and TRBJ2-3, reads KAGVTQTPRYLIKTRGQQVTLSCSPISGHRSVSWYQQTPGQGLQFLFEYFSETQRNKGNFPGRFSGRQFSNSRSEMNVSTLELGDSALYLCASSLGSGTDTQYFGPGTRLTVL.

This clone was seen just once. The rearrangement joins TRBV28 to TRBJ2-6; no firm D call. Trimming took 5 bases from V and 0 from J, leaving 11 bases between them. The CDR3 runs 16 residues. The germline gives CDR1 MDHEN, CDR2 SYDVKM. The CDR3 DNA sequence: TGTGCCAGCAGTCCAGGACGCGGCTCTGGGGCCAACGTCCTGACTTTC. Its translation: CASSPGRGSGANVLTF.

The chain recombines TRBV11-3 with TRBJ2-1, with D uncertain. The CDR3 consists of 13 residues. From germline, CDR1 is SGHNT and CDR2 YENEEA. Trimming removed 4 bases at V and 5 bases at J, with 9 bases between. The CDR3 loop is CASSSLENNEQFF. The CDR3 DNA is TGTGCCAGCAGCTCCCTCGAAAACAATGAGCAGTTCTTC.

This clone was recorded only once. This rearrangement joins TRBV7-2 to TRBJ2-7; 11 nucleotides match TRBD2. The CDR3 loop spans 14 amino acids. Germline V gene lookup returns CDR1 SGHTA and CDR2 FQGNSA. With 7 bases clipped from V and 7 bases from J, the junction kept 9 bases outside the gene matches. The CDR3 bases are TGTGCCAGCACCTCTCTAGCGGGAGGTTATGAGCAGTACTTC. Translating it yields CASTSLAGGYEQYF.